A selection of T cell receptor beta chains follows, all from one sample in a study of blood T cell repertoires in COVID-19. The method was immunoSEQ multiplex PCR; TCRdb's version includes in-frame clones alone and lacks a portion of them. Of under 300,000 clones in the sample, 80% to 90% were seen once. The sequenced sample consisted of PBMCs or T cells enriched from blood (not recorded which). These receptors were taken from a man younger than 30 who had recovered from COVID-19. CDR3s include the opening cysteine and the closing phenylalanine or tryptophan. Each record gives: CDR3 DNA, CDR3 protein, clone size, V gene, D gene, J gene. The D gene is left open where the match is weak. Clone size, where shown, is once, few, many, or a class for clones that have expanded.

CDR3 DNA: TGCGCCAGCAGCTTGCCCGGGTTGAACACTGAAGCTTTCTTT; CDR3 protein: CASSLPGLNTEAFF; clone size: .; V gene: TRBV5-1; D gene: .; J gene: TRBJ1-1
CDR3 DNA: TGTGCCAGTATAGGGACAGGGGAGCGGACTGAAGCTTTCTTT; CDR3 protein: CASIGTGERTEAFF; clone size: .; V gene: TRBV19; D gene: TRBD1; J gene: TRBJ1-1
CDR3 DNA: TGTGCCAGCAGTCCGGGGGAGGAGAAATATGGCTACACCTTC; CDR3 protein: CASSPGEEKYGYTF; clone size: .; V gene: TRBV6-5; D gene: .; J gene: TRBJ1-2
CDR3 DNA: TGTGCCAGCAGCCCCGGACAGTCCAATCAGCCCCAGCATTTT; CDR3 protein: CASSPGQSNQPQHF; clone size: .; V gene: TRBV11-2; D gene: .; J gene: TRBJ1-5
CDR3 DNA: TGTGCCTGGAATTTAGGGGCCATGAACACTGAAGCTTTCTTT; CDR3 protein: CAWNLGAMNTEAFF; clone size: .; V gene: TRBV30; D gene: .; J gene: TRBJ1-1
CDR3 DNA: TGTGCCTGGAGTTTTGTGGGAGGAGACACAGATACGCAGTATTTT; CDR3 protein: CAWSFVGGDTDTQYF; clone size: .; V gene: TRBV30; D gene: .; J gene: TRBJ2-3
CDR3 DNA: TGTGCCAGCAGTTTGGAGACGGGTGAAAAACTGTTTTTT; CDR3 protein: CASSLETGEKLFF; clone size: .; V gene: TRBV12-3/TRBV12-4; D gene: .; J gene: TRBJ1-4
CDR3 DNA: TGTGCCAGCAGTTCCCCGACAGCCTTGTATGGCTACACCTTC; CDR3 protein: CASSSPTALYGYTF; clone size: .; V gene: TRBV28; D gene: .; J gene: TRBJ1-2
CDR3 DNA: TGTGCCAGCAGCCCTACGAACGGGGGAACCACCGGGGAGCTGTTTTTT; CDR3 protein: CASSPTNGGTTGELFF; clone size: .; V gene: TRBV7-2; D gene: .; J gene: TRBJ2-2
CDR3 DNA: TGTGCCAGCAGCCGAGGGACTAGCGGGAGGAGCGAGCAGTACTTC; CDR3 protein: CASSRGTSGRSEQYF; clone size: once; V gene: TRBV7-6; D gene: TRBD2; J gene: TRBJ2-7
CDR3 DNA: TGTGCCAGCAGTCCCCTGAGTCGGGTCTCTGGCTACACCTTC; CDR3 protein: CASSPLSRVSGYTF; clone size: .; V gene: TRBV28; D gene: .; J gene: TRBJ1-2
CDR3 DNA: TGCGCCAGCAGCTTGGGACAGGGACCCGAGCAGTACTTC; CDR3 protein: CASSLGQGPEQYF; clone size: .; V gene: TRBV5-1; D gene: TRBD1; J gene: TRBJ2-7
CDR3 DNA: TGTGCCAGCAGCTTGGCCGGGACAGGGAGGGGCTACACCTTC; CDR3 protein: CASSLAGTGRGYTF; clone size: .; V gene: TRBV5-4; D gene: TRBD1; J gene: TRBJ1-2
CDR3 DNA: TGTGCCAGCATCAGGGGGCGTAGCACTGAAGCTTTCTTT; CDR3 protein: CASIRGRSTEAFF; clone size: .; V gene: TRBV28; D gene: TRBD1; J gene: TRBJ1-1
CDR3 DNA: TGTGCCAGTAGTATTCACAGGGTAGGCACCAGCAATCAGCCCCAGCATTTT; CDR3 protein: CASSIHRVGTSNQPQHF; clone size: .; V gene: TRBV19; D gene: .; J gene: TRBJ1-5
CDR3 DNA: TGTGCCAGCAGTTTAGGGCAGGCCGGCAACATTCAGTACTTC; CDR3 protein: CASSLGQAGNIQYF; clone size: .; V gene: TRBV28; D gene: .; J gene: TRBJ2-4
CDR3 DNA: TGTGCCAGCAGTTACACCTCTCGAAGCGGTGGTTCACCCCTCCACTTT; CDR3 protein: CASSYTSRSGGSPLHF; clone size: .; V gene: TRBV6-5; D gene: .; J gene: TRBJ1-6
CDR3 DNA: TGCGCCAGCAGCTTGGGACAGAATTCTAACTATGGCTACACCTTC; CDR3 protein: CASSLGQNSNYGYTF; clone size: .; V gene: TRBV5-1; D gene: .; J gene: TRBJ1-2
CDR3 DNA: TGTGCCAGCTCTCCCACCGGACAGGAAAGATATGGCTACACCTTC; CDR3 protein: CASSPTGQERYGYTF; clone size: few; V gene: TRBV18; D gene: TRBD1; J gene: TRBJ1-2
CDR3 DNA: TGTGCCAGTAGCCCGAGATATAGCAATCAGCCCCAGCATTTT; CDR3 protein: CASSPRYSNQPQHF; clone size: once; V gene: TRBV19; D gene: .; J gene: TRBJ1-5